This TCR beta chain was sequenced in a study of CD8 T cells in ankylosing spondylitis (dated by TCRdb to the late 2010s). At the level of the whole study: To find TCR variants linked to disease, the study profiled T cell receptor beta repertoires in ankylosing spondylitis patients and healthy donors. Peripheral blood was sampled, and synovial fluid was additionally collected from ankylosing spondylitis patients. In total, the full study cohort was made up of 85 to 140 healthy donors and 25 to 30 ankylosing spondylitis patients. What the work shows at the level of the full study, not this receptor alone: The disease-linked clones were reported as significantly enriched in matched synovial fluid samples from ankylosing spondylitis patients. Some of the motif variants had been reported before in the synovial fluid and blood of reactive arthritis patients, a finding that suggests common disease-initiation mechanisms. Blood from ankylosing spondylitis patients appeared to be characterized by a TCR beta motif made up of under 10 highly homologous amino acid variants. The disease-linked clones had a CD8+ phenotype and were found at relatively low frequencies in peripheral blood.

This clonotype was found many times. Its antigen is unknown. Per-nucleotide qualities are absent, and no much larger clonotype sits a single base away. Sequencer: Illumina HiSeq 2500. Quantitative 5'-RACE with molecular barcodes was used to prepare TCR beta libraries. Under the source paper's analysis protocol: To identify disease-linked TCR variants, a new computational method was used, one built on a probabilistic model of VDJ rearrangement. TCRdb trimmed the raw reads at Q25, called clones with MiXCR and kept productive beta chains. Rows with a matching CDR3 protein are joined into one entry that keeps the most common DNA and genes. What appears here as the V and J calls and clone size reflects TCRdb's work, not the paper's. The sample yields 750,000 to 850,000 distinct CDR3 sequences; about 11% were counted once. The top ten hold less than 0.65% of the sample. Input material: blood, either unsorted or a sorted T cell fraction (not recorded which). The sequence was obtained from a male donor with ankylosing spondylitis.

The DNA is TGTGCCAGCAGCCGGACAGGGACCTATGGCTACACCTTC. Protein translation: CASSRTGTYGYTF. Rearrangement joined TRBV28 to TRBJ1-2, with 8 central nucleotides matching TRBD1. The cysteine opens and the phenylalanine closes a CDR3 of 13 amino acids. Just the 39-base CDR3 DNA is kept, in frame starting at base 1. As encoded in the germline V gene, CDR1 is MDHEN while CDR2 is SYDVKM. V is cut back by 6 bases and J by 4 bases, with 4 bases in the junction unmatched.